Listed below are T cell receptor beta chains from one sample, sequenced in a study of long-term antiretroviral therapy in people with HIV. Clones were read by immunoSEQ multiplex PCR, and TCRdb kept only the in-frame ones, dropping some. This sample carries around 23,000 clones, approximately 88% of them seen once, and the ten largest clones take more than 8.5%. Sequenced material: unsorted PBMCs, taken 1.8 years before starting antiretroviral therapy. The receptors stem from a man in his fifties or sixties with HIV. Both conserved end residues are part of each CDR3. The D gene is left open where the match is weak. Size tells how often a clone was seen (once, few, many) or the class of an expanded clone, and some rows leave it out.

>-|TRBJ1-1|-|TRBV6-6|14
TGTGCCAGCAGGGGGCTCAGGGGGAACACTGAAGCTTTCTTT
CASRGLRGNTEAFF
>-|TRBJ2-5|-|TRBV7-9|14
TGTGCCAGCAGCTTAGGGTCAAGTCTGGAGACCCAGTACTTC
CASSLGSSLETQYF
>-|TRBJ1-2|-|TRBV9|14
TGTGCCAGCAGCCCCGATTCGCTAGGGACTGGCTACACCTTC
CASSPDSLGTGYTF
>TRBD2|TRBJ2-2|-|TRBV18|18
TGTGCCAGCTCACCACCAAGTCTACTAGCGGGGAGCACCGGGGAGCTGTTTTTT
CASSPPSLLAGSTGELFF
>-|TRBJ1-5|-|TRBV5-8|15
TGTGCCAGCAGCTTTACGGCCAGGGGTGGTCAGCCCCAGCATTTT
CASSFTARGGQPQHF
>TRBD1|TRBJ2-3|-|TRBV5-5|15
TGTGCCAGCAGCACCAGACAGGGTACGACAGATACGCAGTATTTT
CASSTRQGTTDTQYF
>TRBD1|TRBJ2-1|-|TRBV27|15
TGTGCCAGCAGCCACCCACAGGGGGCAGGAAATGAGCAGTTCTTC
CASSHPQGAGNEQFF
>TRBD2|TRBJ2-3|once|TRBV27|18
TGTGCCAGCAGTCCTAACTCATTCGGGACTAGCGCTTTAAAGGCGCAGTATTTT
CASSPNSFGTSALKAQYF
>-|TRBJ2-1|-|TRBV2|10
TGTGCCAGCAGCGTTAATGAGCAGTTCTTC
CASSVNEQFF
>TRBD1|TRBJ1-5|-|TRBV2|16
TGTGCCAGCAGTGGGGACAGGGGCGATAGCAATCAGCCCCAGCATTTT
CASSGDRGDSNQPQHF
>-|TRBJ1-2|-|TRBV7-2|13
TGTGCCAGCAGCCCCGAGGGGAACTATGGCTACACCTTC
CASSPEGNYGYTF
>-|TRBJ2-7|-|TRBV9|13
TGTGCCAGCAGCGTAGGGCACCACTACGAGCAGTACTTC
CASSVGHHYEQYF
>TRBD1|TRBJ1-3|-|TRBV6-5|15
TGTGCCAGCAGCCGGACAGGGGACTCTGGAAACACCATATATTTT
CASSRTGDSGNTIYF
>TRBD2|TRBJ2-5|-|TRBV2|16
TGTGCCAGCAGATACCAGAGTAGCGGGGTTCAAGAGACCCAGTACTTC
CASRYQSSGVQETQYF
>-|TRBJ1-3|-|TRBV13|13
TGTGCCAGCAGCTTAAACCAAGGAAACACCATATATTTT
CASSLNQGNTIYF
>-|TRBJ1-2|-|TRBV19|15
TGTGCCAGTAGTACCCGCCTCGGGCAGCTCTATGGCTACACCTTC
CASSTRLGQLYGYTF
>-|TRBJ2-5|-|TRBV27|18
TGTGCCAGCAGTTTATCCAGCAGGAGCGCGGGAATGGTAGAGACCCAGTACTTC
CASSLSSRSAGMVETQYF
>-|TRBJ2-5|-|TRBV30|13
TGTGCCTGGATCTCGGGTTCGGGAGAGACCCAGTACTTC
CAWISGSGETQYF
>TRBD2|TRBJ2-5|-|TRBV9|13
TGTGCCAGCAGCCCGGGACTAGGGGAGACCCAGTACTTC
CASSPGLGETQYF
>-|TRBJ1-1|-|TRBV12-5|13
TGTGCTAGCGCAGAGGGGTTCTGGGCTGAAGCTTTCTTT
CASAEGFWAEAFF
>TRBD1|TRBJ2-1|-|TRBV5-5|15
TGTGCCAGCAGGGATCCGGGACAGGGGGCACTTAGGCAGTTCTTC
CASRDPGQGALRQFF
>-|TRBJ1-5|-|TRBV2|13
TGTGCCAGCCGACGGGACAGCAATCAGCCCCAGCATTTT
CASRRDSNQPQHF
>TRBD1|TRBJ1-2|-|TRBV19|16
TGTGCCAGTAGTCTGACAGGGGTTCGGGCCTTCGGTGGCTACACCTTC
CASSLTGVRAFGGYTF
>-|TRBJ2-3|-|TRBV6-1|15
TGTGCCAGCAGCTGGGGGGGCCTAGGATCAGATACGCAGTATTTT
CASSWGGLGSDTQYF
>-|TRBJ1-1|-|TRBV2|12
TGTGCCACCCGGTACGGGAACACTGAAGCTTTCTTT
CATRYGNTEAFF
>TRBD2|TRBJ2-2|-|TRBV29-1|16
TGCAGCTTCCTAGGCGGAGCGGGGGGGAACACCGGGGAGCTGTTTTTT
CSFLGGAGGNTGELFF
>TRBD1|TRBJ1-6|-|TRBV18|17
TGTGCCAGCTCACAACAGACAGGGGGAATAAGTAATTCACCCCTCCACTTT
CASSQQTGGISNSPLHF
>-|TRBJ2-7|-|TRBV6-5|14
TGTGCCAGCAGTTACTCGGAGGACCTCTACGAGCAGTACTTC
CASSYSEDLYEQYF
>-|TRBJ1-1|-|TRBV30|13
TGTGCCTGGAGTGTATGGGGTAGTACTGAAGCTTTCTTT
CAWSVWGSTEAFF
>-|TRBJ1-5|-|TRBV5-8|14
TGTGCCAGCAGCCATAGGAGTGGCAATCAGCCCCAGCATTTT
CASSHRSGNQPQHF
>-|TRBJ2-2|-|TRBV7-7|13
TGTGCTAGCAGCTTAGTCCCCACCGGGGAGCTGTTTTTT
CASSLVPTGELFF
>TRBD2|TRBJ2-5|-|TRBV5-8|15
TGTGCCAGCAGCCTGGGACTAGCGGAGCAAGAGACCCAGTACTTC
CASSLGLAEQETQYF
>-|TRBJ1-4|-|TRBV5-1|14
TGCGCCAGCAGCCCGGAGGCGACTAATGAAAAACTGTTTTTT
CASSPEATNEKLFF
>-|TRBJ2-3|-|TRBV5-1|15
TGCGCCAGCAGCTCACAGGGATTTGGCACAGATACGCAGTATTTT
CASSSQGFGTDTQYF
>-|TRBJ2-3|-|TRBV14|14
TGTGCCAGCAGCCAAGTATATAGCACAGATACGCAGTATTTT
CASSQVYSTDTQYF
>-|TRBJ2-1|-|TRBV2|13
TGTGCCAGCACTAGCGACAAGGTCGTCGAGCAGTTCTTC
CASTSDKVVEQFF
>TRBD2|TRBJ2-7|few|TRBV2|16
TGTGCCAGCAGCGAGGGGCTAGCGGGCCGAACCTACGAGCAGTACTTC
CASSEGLAGRTYEQYF
>TRBD2|TRBJ2-7|-|TRBV10-1|16
TGCGCCAGCAGAAATTTTATGGGACTAGTTATCTACGAGCAGTACTTC
CASRNFMGLVIYEQYF
>TRBD1|TRBJ1-5|few|TRBV2|15
TGTGCCAGCAGTTGGGGACAGGGTAGCAATCAGCCCCAGCATTTT
CASSWGQGSNQPQHF
>-|TRBJ2-7|few|TRBV27|13
TGTGCCAGCAGTGTTGAGGATTCGTACGAGCAGTACTTC
CASSVEDSYEQYF
>TRBD1|TRBJ2-1|-|TRBV13|16
TGTGCCAGCAGCCATCCGGGACAGGGGGGTTACAATGAGCAGTTCTTC
CASSHPGQGGYNEQFF
>-|TRBJ2-7|few|TRBV5-1|14
TGCGCCAGCAGCCCCGGGAGAGTCAACTACGAGCAGTACTTC
CASSPGRVNYEQYF
>TRBD2|TRBJ2-1|-|TRBV11-2|15
TGTGCCAGCAGCACCCGACTAGCGGGGGCGGATGAGCAGTTCTTC
CASSTRLAGADEQFF
>-|TRBJ2-7|-|TRBV7-3|13
TGTGCCAGCAGCTCAACCCAGGGTTACGAGCAGTACTTC
CASSSTQGYEQYF
>-|TRBJ2-5|-|TRBV7-2|14
TGTGCCAGCGGCGGAAGACAGGACGGGGAGACCCAGTACTTC
CASGGRQDGETQYF
>-|TRBJ1-2|-|TRBV7-9|12
TGTGCCAGCAGCTCCGTGGGCTATGGCTACACCTTC
CASSSVGYGYTF